This T cell receptor beta chain appears in the sequencing data of a study of T and B cells in COVID-19 patients. Note on this clonotype: Its target is unknown.

From blood, about 230-500 ng of genomic DNA served as TRB template. Multiplex PCR with BIOMED2 TRB-A/B primer pools amplified TRB rearrangements. One entry per CDR3 protein, called by TCRdb with MiXCR from the multiplex PCR reads. The sample holds 4,000 to 5,500 distinct CDR3 sequences, about 25% seen once. V trimming: 10 bases; J trimming: 4 bases; junction bases outside the gene matches: 10. The germline V gene has CDR1 SGHTA and CDR2 FQGNSA. The CDR3 loop spans 15 amino acids. Study-wide findings and caveats: There were 2,000 to 2,500 TCR clusters exclusive to the recovered cohort, 31 with low generation probability. CD4+, regulatory T cell, CD8+ and sorted SARS-CoV-2-responsive or tetramer+ T cells were not yet sequenced.

The receptor's source is a human donor with active COVID-19. The chain is built from TRBV7-2 and TRBJ2-2; 9 nucleotides match TRBD1. The sequencing sample was made of blood. The CDR3 spells CATRPGQGFTGELFF. As DNA, the CDR3 is TGTGCCACCCGGCCGGGACAGGGCTTCACCGGGGAGCTGTTTTTT. The full variable domain, rest sourced from reference TRBV7-2 and TRBJ2-2, is GAGVSQSPSNKVTEKGKDVELRCDPISGHTALYWYRQSLGQGLEFLIYFQGNSAPDKSGLPSDRFSAERTGGSVSTLTIQRTQQEDSAVYLCATRPGQGFTGELFFGEGSRLTVL.